The 15 T cell receptor beta chains in this list originate from one sample, sequenced in a study of sequential checkpoint blockade in melanoma (dated by TCRdb to the late 2010s). The treatment or condition label, as the study defines it: randomized to nivolumab then ipilimumab (arm A) or the reverse (arm B). The protocol used for the library was the immunoSEQ multiplex PCR assay. The immuneACCESS repertoire file appears here via TCRdb, limited to in-frame rearrangements. These files lack a portion of the clones; in checked studies, under half of the deficit traces to unresolved V genes, and the cause of the others is not known. Across this sample there are over 10,000 clones, with 60% to 70% seen only once. Jointly, the top ten make up 20% to 25% of the sample. Sequenced here: CD8+ T cells sorted from blood (inferred from file names), sampled from a patient given nivolumab and ipilimumab in sequence. These TCRs come from a human donor with melanoma.

The chain recombines TRBV6-1 with TRBJ2-2; 7 bases are a match to TRBD2. This CDR3 has 14 amino acids. Germline-derived CDR1 and CDR2 are MNHNS and SASEGT. The V and J ends lost 8 bases and 4 bases, in that order; junction bases with no gene match: 7. CDR3 residues: CASSVGLITGELFF. CDR3 in DNA: TGTGCCAGCTCGGTGGGACTAATCACCGGGGAGCTGTTTTTT.

The rearrangement links TRBV30 to TRBJ2-1; tentatively, D is TRBD2 (5 bases). With 6 bases removed from V and 7 bases from J, the gap between germline ends came to 10 bases. This CDR3 has 11 residues. CDR1 is GTSNPN, CDR2 SVGIG, per germline (reference sequence). The CDR3 spells CACSGINEQFF. The CDR3 region has the DNA TGTGCCTGTTCCGGGATTAATGAGCAGTTCTTC.

The chain uses TRBV5-4 and TRBJ1-2, with 7 nucleotides matching TRBD1. V was pared by 3 bases and J by 8 bases, with 10 bases of the junction left unmatched. CDR3 length equals 14 residues. The germline gives CDR1 SGHNT, CDR2 YYREEE (reference sequence). CDR3 nucleotides: TGTGCCAGCAGCTCGTCCCCCGGGACAGTAGGCTACACCTTC. Encoded protein: CASSSSPGTVGYTF.

The chain links TRBV27 to TRBJ1-4; weak D call: TRBD1 (5 bases). The CDR3 is 15 residues long. The germline gives CDR1 MNHEY, CDR2 SMNVEV (reference sequence). Trimming removed 5 bases at V and 6 bases at J, with 16 bases between. The DNA for the CDR3 is TGTGCCAGCAGTCCCACAGGAAGGGGTTATGAAAAACTGTTTTTT. Encoded protein: CASSPTGRGYEKLFF.

The genes are TRBV6-6 and TRBJ1-1; D might be TRBD1 (5 bases). The V gene lost 0 bases and the J gene lost 7 bases, with 9 bases spanning the gap. The CDR3 sequence is 13 residues long. CDR1 is MNHNY and CDR2 is SVGAGI in the germline V gene (reference sequence). CDR3 region: CASSYSRGYEAFF. The CDR3 bases are TGTGCCAGCAGTTACTCTAGGGGATATGAAGCTTTCTTT.

The table lists this clone with a few counts. V and J are TRBV13 and TRBJ1-5, with D perhaps TRBD1 (5 bases). The V end was cut by 0 bases, the J end by 2 bases, with 8 bases between. From germline, CDR1 is PRHDT and CDR2 FYEKMQ (reference sequence). CDR3 length equals 15 residues. The CDR3 here is CASSLGLQGNQPQHF. The CDR3 coding sequence is TGTGCCAGCAGCTTAGGTCTACAGGGCAATCAGCCCCAGCATTTT.

This rearrangement joins TRBV7-9 to TRBJ2-7; D might be TRBD2 (6 bases). The CDR3 runs to 14 residues. Trimming removed 3 bases at V and 7 bases at J, with 16 bases between. CDR1 is SEHNR, CDR2 FQNEAQ, per germline (reference sequence). This CDR3 is CASSFGRRAGEQYF. The CDR3 DNA is TGTGCCAGCAGCTTCGGCAGGAGGGCCGGTGAGCAGTACTTC.

The chain combines TRBV7-2 with TRBJ2-5, with 10 bases that match TRBD1. V trimming: 5 bases; J trimming: 5 bases; junction bases outside the gene matches: 14. The CDR3 length is 17 residues. The germline V gene has CDR1 SGHTA and CDR2 FQGNSA. CDR3 sequence: CASSDGDRGSYLETQYF. The CDR3, as DNA: TGTGCCAGCAGCGATGGGGACAGGGGATCCTACCTGGAGACCCAGTACTTC.

The V gene is TRBV5-6, the J gene TRBJ1-5; a possible D gene is TRBD1 (6 bases). Per germline, CDR1 SGHDT and CDR2 YYEEEE. V lost 4 bases and J 13 bases, leaving 15 bases between the germline ends. This CDR3 is built from 12 residues. The CDR3 DNA follows: TGTGCCAGCAGCGCCGGGACACTAAAACAGCATTTT. It encodes CASSAGTLKQHF.

V is TRBV10-3 and J is TRBJ1-5; 10 nucleotides agree with TRBD1. CDR1 and CDR2 (germline): ENHRY, SYGVKD. V gave up 5 bases and J gave up 5 bases; unmatched junction bases: 6. The CDR3 is 15 residues long. Here the CDR3 reads CAISRGQGEDQPQHF. CDR3 sequence (DNA): TGTGCCATCAGTAGAGGACAGGGGGAGGATCAGCCCCAGCATTTT.

This clone was seen a handful of times. The J gene is TRBJ2-4, the V gene TRBV21-1; TRBD1, the table's D call, was not compared with the DNA. TRBV21-1 is a pseudogene segment. CDR3 length: 10 residues. The CDR3 sequence: CAWTGDIQYF. The CDR3 coding sequence is TGTGCCTGGACAGGGGACATTCAGTACTTC.

V is TRBV6-6 and J is TRBJ1-4, with D hard to call. The germline V gene has CDR1 MNHNY and CDR2 SVGAGI (reference sequence). The V end lost 2 bases, the J end lost 3 bases, and 13 bases lay between the germline ends. The CDR3 sequence is 16 residues long. CDR3 protein: CASSYRELAPNEKLFF. The CDR3 DNA is TGTGCCAGCAGTTACCGGGAGTTGGCCCCTAATGAAAAACTGTTTTTT.

The chain has TRBV19 and TRBJ2-7, with TRBD2 as a possible D gene (6 bases). V gave up 2 bases and J gave up 2 bases, with 13 bases separating them. From germline, CDR1 is LNHDA and CDR2 SQIVND (reference sequence). The CDR3 is 15 residues long. CDR3 DNA sequence: TGTGCCAGTAGTATATTGTCGGGGGAAACCTACGAGCAGTACTTC. Its translation is CASSILSGETYEQYF.

The chain carries TRBV5-6 and TRBJ1-2; 7 positions match TRBD1. V trimming: 3 bases; J trimming: 1 base; junction bases outside the gene matches: 6. CDR1 SGHDT and CDR2 YYEEEE come from the germline V gene. The CDR3 loop spans 15 amino acids. The CDR3 region has the DNA TGTGCCAGCAGCTGGACCGGGACAGATAACTATGGCTACACCTTC. It encodes CASSWTGTDNYGYTF.

The chain combines TRBV19 with TRBJ2-2, with 12 positions matching TRBD1. Germline CDR1 is LNHDA and CDR2 is SQIVND (reference sequence). This CDR3 has 17 amino acids. V was pared by 6 bases and J by 6 bases, with 11 bases of the junction left unmatched. The CDR3 loop is CASRRRRDRGLSGELFF. CDR3 bases: TGTGCCAGTAGGCGGCGCCGGGACAGGGGGCTCTCCGGGGAGCTGTTTTTT.